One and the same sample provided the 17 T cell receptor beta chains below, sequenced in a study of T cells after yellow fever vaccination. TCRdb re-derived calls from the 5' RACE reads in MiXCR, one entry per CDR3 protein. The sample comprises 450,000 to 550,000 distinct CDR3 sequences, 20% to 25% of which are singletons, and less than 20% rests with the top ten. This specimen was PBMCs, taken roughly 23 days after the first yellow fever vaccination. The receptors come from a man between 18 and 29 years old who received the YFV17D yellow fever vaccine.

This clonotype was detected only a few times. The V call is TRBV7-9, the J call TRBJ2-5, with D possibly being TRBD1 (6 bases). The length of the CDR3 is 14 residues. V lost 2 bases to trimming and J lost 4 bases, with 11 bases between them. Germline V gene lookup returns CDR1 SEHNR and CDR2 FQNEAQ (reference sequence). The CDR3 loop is CASSLNRAGETQYF. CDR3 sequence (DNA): TGTGCCAGCAGCTTAAACAGGGCCGGAGAGACCCAGTACTTC.

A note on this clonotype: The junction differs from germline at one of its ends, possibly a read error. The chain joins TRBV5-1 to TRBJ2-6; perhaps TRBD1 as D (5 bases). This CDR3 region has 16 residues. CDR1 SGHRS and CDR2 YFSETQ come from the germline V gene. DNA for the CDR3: TGCGCCAGCATCTTGCCAGGGAACTCTGGGGCCAACGTCCTGACTTTC. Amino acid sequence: CASILPGNSGANVLTF.

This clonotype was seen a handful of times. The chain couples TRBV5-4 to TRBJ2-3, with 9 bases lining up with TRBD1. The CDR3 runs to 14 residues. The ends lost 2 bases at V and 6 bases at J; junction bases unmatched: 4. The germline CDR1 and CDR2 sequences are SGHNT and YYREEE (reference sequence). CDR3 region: CASSLQGASDTQYF. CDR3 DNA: TGTGCCAGCAGCTTACAGGGGGCGAGCGATACGCAGTATTTT.

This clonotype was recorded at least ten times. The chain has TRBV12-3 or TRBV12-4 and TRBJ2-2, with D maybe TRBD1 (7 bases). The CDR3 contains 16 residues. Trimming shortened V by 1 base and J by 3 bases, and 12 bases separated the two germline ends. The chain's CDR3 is CASSLVAGGYTGELFF. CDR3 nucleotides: TGTGCCAGCAGTTTAGTCGCAGGGGGGTACACCGGGGAGCTGTTTTTT.

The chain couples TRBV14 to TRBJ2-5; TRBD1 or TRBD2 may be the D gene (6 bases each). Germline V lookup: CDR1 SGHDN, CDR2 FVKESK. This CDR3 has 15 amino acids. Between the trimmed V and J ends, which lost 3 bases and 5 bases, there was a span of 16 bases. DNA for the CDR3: TGTGCCAGCAGCCAGGGACAACCGGGGAGGGAGACCCAGTACTTC. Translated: CASSQGQPGRETQYF.

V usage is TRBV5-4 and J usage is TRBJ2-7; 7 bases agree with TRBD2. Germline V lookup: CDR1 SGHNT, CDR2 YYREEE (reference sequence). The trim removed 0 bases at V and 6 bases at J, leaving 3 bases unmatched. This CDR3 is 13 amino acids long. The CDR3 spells CASSLAREGEQYF. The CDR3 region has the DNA TGTGCCAGCAGCTTGGCCAGGGAGGGCGAGCAGTACTTC.

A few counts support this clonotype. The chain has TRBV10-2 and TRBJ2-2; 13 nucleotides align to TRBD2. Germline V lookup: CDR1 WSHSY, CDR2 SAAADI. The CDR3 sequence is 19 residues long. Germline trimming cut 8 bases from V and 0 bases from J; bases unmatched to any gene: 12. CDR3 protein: CASGQLAGGPKPNTGELFF. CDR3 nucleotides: TGCGCCAGCGGCCAACTAGCGGGGGGGCCGAAACCGAACACCGGGGAGCTGTTTTTT.

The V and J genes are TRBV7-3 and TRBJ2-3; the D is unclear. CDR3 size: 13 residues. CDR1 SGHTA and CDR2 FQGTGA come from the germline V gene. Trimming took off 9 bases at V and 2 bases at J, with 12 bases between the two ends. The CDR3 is CASSKGFTDTQYF. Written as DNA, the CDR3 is TGTGCCAGTTCGAAGGGATTCACAGATACGCAGTATTTT.

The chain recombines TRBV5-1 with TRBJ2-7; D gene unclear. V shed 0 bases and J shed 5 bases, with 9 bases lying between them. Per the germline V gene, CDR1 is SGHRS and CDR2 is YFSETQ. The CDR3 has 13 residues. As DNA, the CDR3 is TGCGCCAGCAGCTTGGACCATAGGGACGAGCAGTACTTC. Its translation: CASSLDHRDEQYF.

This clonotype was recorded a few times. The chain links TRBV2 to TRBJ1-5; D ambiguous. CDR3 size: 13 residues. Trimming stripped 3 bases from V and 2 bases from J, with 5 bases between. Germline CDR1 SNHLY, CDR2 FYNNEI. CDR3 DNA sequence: TGTGCCAGCAGTGAGGGTGGCAATCAGCCCCAGCATTTT. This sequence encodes CASSEGGNQPQHF.

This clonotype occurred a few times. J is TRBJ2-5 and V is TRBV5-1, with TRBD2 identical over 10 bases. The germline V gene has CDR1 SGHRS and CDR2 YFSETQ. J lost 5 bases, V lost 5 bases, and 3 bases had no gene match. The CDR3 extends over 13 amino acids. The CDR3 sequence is CASSGAGGETQYF. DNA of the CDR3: TGCGCCAGCAGTGGAGCGGGGGGGGAGACCCAGTACTTC. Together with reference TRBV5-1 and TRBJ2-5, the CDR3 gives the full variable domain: KAGVTQTPRYLIKTRGQQVTLSCSPISGHRSVSWYQQTPGQGLQFLFEYFSETQRNKGNFPGRFSGRQFSNSRSEMNVSTLELGDSALYLCASSGAGGETQYFGPGTRLLVL.

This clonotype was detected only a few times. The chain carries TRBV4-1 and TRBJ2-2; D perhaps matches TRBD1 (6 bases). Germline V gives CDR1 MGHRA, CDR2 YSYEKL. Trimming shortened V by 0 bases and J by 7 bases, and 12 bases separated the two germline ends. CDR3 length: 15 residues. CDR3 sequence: CASSQEHRAYGELFF. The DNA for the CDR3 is TGCGCCAGCAGCCAAGAACACAGGGCGTACGGGGAGCTGTTTTTT.

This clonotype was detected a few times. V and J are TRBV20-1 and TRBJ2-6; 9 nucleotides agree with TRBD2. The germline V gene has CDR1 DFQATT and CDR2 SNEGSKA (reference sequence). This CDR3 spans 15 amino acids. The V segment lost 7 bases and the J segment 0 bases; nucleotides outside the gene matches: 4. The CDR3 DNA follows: TGCAGTGTCCGCGGGGGGGCCTCTGGGGCCAACGTCCTGACTTTC. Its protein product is CSVRGGASGANVLTF.

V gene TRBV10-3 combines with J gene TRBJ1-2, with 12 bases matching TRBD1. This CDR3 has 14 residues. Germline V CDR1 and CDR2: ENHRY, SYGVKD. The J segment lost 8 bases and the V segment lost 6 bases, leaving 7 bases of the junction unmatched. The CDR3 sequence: CAIRPGQGAEGYTF. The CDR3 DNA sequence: TGTGCCATCAGACCGGGACAGGGGGCAGAAGGCTACACCTTC.

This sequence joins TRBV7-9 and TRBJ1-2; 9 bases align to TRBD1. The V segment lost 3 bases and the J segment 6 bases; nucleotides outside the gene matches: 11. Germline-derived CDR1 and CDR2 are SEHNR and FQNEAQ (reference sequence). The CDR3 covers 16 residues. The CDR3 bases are TGTGCCAGCAGCTTTCTCCGGGACAGGGTGTCCGATGGCTACACCTTC. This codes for CASSFLRDRVSDGYTF.

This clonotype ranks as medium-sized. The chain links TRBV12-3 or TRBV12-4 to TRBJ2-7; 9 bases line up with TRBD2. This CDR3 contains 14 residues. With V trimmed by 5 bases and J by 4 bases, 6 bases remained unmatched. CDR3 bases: TGTGCCAGCAGTACCGGGACTAGCTTTTACGAGCAGTACTTC. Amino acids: CASSTGTSFYEQYF.

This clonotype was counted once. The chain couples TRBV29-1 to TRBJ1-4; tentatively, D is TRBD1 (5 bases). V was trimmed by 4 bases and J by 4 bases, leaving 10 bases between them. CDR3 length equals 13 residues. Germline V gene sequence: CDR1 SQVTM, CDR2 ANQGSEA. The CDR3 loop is CSVVGHLNEKLFF. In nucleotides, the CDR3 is TGCAGCGTTGTGGGGCACCTTAATGAAAAACTGTTTTTT.